The 3 T cell receptor beta chains below all came from one sample that was sequenced in a study of blood T cells in healthy people across ages. A second roughly 6 to 11 cycle PCR used barcoded and J-beta primers. Each CDR3 protein is one row after TCRdb ran MiXCR on the 5' RACE reads. The table shows some 640,000 distinct CDR3 sequences, with about 30% occurring only once. Sequencing was performed on blood. The source is a woman at least 80 years old in good health.

The rearrangement uses TRBV7-9 and TRBJ2-7; 11 nucleotides match TRBD2. The CDR3 is made up of 15 amino acids. V lost 5 bases and J lost 6; bases outside the gene matches: 9. CDR1 is SEHNR, CDR2 FQNEAQ, per germline (reference sequence). CDR3 nucleotide sequence: TGTGCCAGCAGCCCAAGACTAGCGGGGACCTCCGAGCAGTACTTC. Protein: CASSPRLAGTSEQYF. Drawing the rest from reference TRBV7-9 and TRBJ2-7, the complete variable domain is DTGVSQNPRHKITKRGQNVTFRCDPISEHNRLYWYRQTLGQGPEFLTYFQNEAQLEKSRLLSDRFSAERPKGSFSTLEIQRTEQGDSAMYLCASSPRLAGTSEQYFGPGTRLTVT.

This clonotype was observed at least ten times. This chain connects TRBV7-2 to TRBJ1-1; D remains ambiguous. V lost 1 base, J lost 1 base, and 7 bases lay in between. The CDR3 spans 14 residues. Germline assignment: CDR1 SGHTA and CDR2 FQGNSA. CDR3 nucleotides: TGTGCCAGCAGCTTAGAAGCGTGGAACACTGAAGCTTTCTTT. This codes for CASSLEAWNTEAFF.

Notes on this clonotype: It may be a read error: a sequence one base away is much more abundant. The chain recombines TRBV5-1 with TRBJ2-2; tentatively, D is TRBD1 or TRBD2 (5 bases each). There are 14 residues in the CDR3. In germline, CDR1 is SGHRS, CDR2 YFSETQ. CDR3 sequence reads: CASSRDGNTGERFF. CDR3 bases: TGCGCCAGCAGCCGGGACGGTAACACCGGGGAGCGGTTTTTT.